This T cell receptor (beta chain) derives from a study of regulatory T cells. The primer mix had 52 TRBV and 13 TRBJ primers. Here immunoSEQ multiplex PCR was the method, and the copy in TCRdb shows in-frame clones only, minus some. The profile shows approximately 37,000 clones, about 89% of them singletons. General study results and limits: In CD3G-deficient patients, conventional CD4+ T cells were enriched for hydrophobic CDR3 residues at positions 6 and 7.

In the case of this clone: The antigen is undetermined.

V gave up 3 bases and J gave up 5 bases; unmatched junction bases: 9. Germline CDR1 SGHRS, CDR2 YFSETQ. There are 17 residues in the CDR3. This chain joins TRBV5-1 and TRBJ2-6, with 9 bases aligning to TRBD1. The sequencing sample was made of conventional CD4+ T cells sorted from blood. This TCR came from a person under 30 with CD3G deficiency. In DNA form, the CDR3 reads TGCGCCAGCAGCTGGGGAGGACAGGGGCTAAGGGCCAACGTCCTGACTTTC. This gives the protein CASSWGGQGLRANVLTF.